These 2 T cell receptor beta chains were all obtained from the same sample, sequenced in a study of T cell responses to AZD1222 COVID-19 vaccine. The assay was immunoSEQ multiplex PCR, and TCRdb's table has in-frame clones only and misses some. The sample consists of about 130,000 clones, more than 75% of them appearing once. The sequencing used peripheral blood, collected 28 days after the second AZD1222 dose. The receptors come from an adult who received the AZD1222 COVID-19 vaccine.

The V gene is TRBV30, the J gene TRBJ1-1, with unresolved D. The CDR3 loop spans 14 amino acids. Trimming left V 4 bases short and J 1 base short, with 13 bases between. The germline gives CDR1 GTSNPN, CDR2 SVGIG (reference sequence). This chain's CDR3 is CAWNRAVWNTEAFF. As DNA, the CDR3 is TGTGCCTGGAATCGCGCCGTTTGGAACACTGAAGCTTTCTTT.

The chain is built from TRBV27 and TRBJ1-1; D is possibly TRBD1 (5 bases). This CDR3 region has 15 residues. The ends were cut back, 7 bases at V and 4 bases at J, with 19 bases in the middle. The germline CDR1 and CDR2 sequences are MNHEY and SMNVEV (reference sequence). The CDR3 loop reads CASTADGAGATEAFF. CDR3 in DNA: TGTGCCAGCACGGCCGACGGGGCGGGTGCCACTGAAGCTTTCTTT.